This T cell receptor beta chain was sequenced during a study of T cells in Graves' hyperthyroidism and ophthalmopathy. Germline V gives CDR1 SGHDT, CDR2 YYEEEE. CDR3 length: 14 amino acids. The germline V and J ends were trimmed by 3 bases and 2 bases, with 11 bases remaining between them. Amplified TCR beta CDR3 regions came from RNA transcripts. The HTBI primer set was used in a first-round RT-PCR of the TCR CDR3. TCRdb ran MiXCR on the multiplex PCR reads and lists one entry per CDR3 protein. The sample consists of about 580,000 distinct CDR3 sequences, about half of them appearing once. This clonotype came up many times.

Material: peripheral blood or thyroid tissue (not recorded which). The TCR comes from a woman under 30 with Graves' hyperthyroidism. The genes are TRBV5-6 and TRBJ1-1; tentative D call: TRBD1 (5 bases). DNA for the CDR3: TGTGCCAGCAGCTACGGGACGGGAAACACTGAAGCTTTCTTT. Protein sequence: CASSYGTGNTEAFF.